These T cell receptor beta chains were read from a single sample in a study of T cell responses to AZD1222 COVID-19 vaccine. Repertoires were generated with immunoSEQ multiplex PCR, while TCRdb's copy carries only in-frame clones and drops some. The sample includes approximately 70,000 clones, 80% of them seen just once. The input for sequencing was peripheral blood, taken 28 days after the second AZD1222 dose. The receptor set was obtained from an adult who received the AZD1222 COVID-19 vaccine. Each CDR3 is given with its conserved first and last residue. A D gene is named only where the DNA matches it firmly. For some rows the clone size is stated as once, few or many, or as a class when expanded; others skip it.

TRBJ2-3 17 TRBV18 - TRBD2 TGTGCCAGCTCACCACTGTCGACTAGCGGGGGTTCAGATACGCAGTATTTT CASSPLSTSGGSDTQYF
TRBJ2-5 13 TRBV2 - - TGTGCCAGCAGTCCTCCCGGACGGGAGACCCAGTACTTC CASSPPGRETQYF
TRBJ2-1 13 TRBV19 - - TGTGCCAGTAGTATAGTTCAGGATACTGAGCAGTTCTTC CASSIVQDTEQFF
TRBJ1-5 12 TRBV12-3/TRBV12-4 - - TGTGCCAGCCGTTCCCTACATCAGCCCCAGCATTTT CASRSLHQPQHF
TRBJ2-7 17 TRBV5-4 few TRBD2 TGTGCCAGCAGCCGTAAAACTAGCGGGGGGGCTGTCGACGAGCAGTACTTC CASSRKTSGGAVDEQYF
TRBJ2-7 16 TRBV4-3 - TRBD2 TGCGCCAGCAGCCAAGGGTATAGCGGGGGCAACTACGAGCAGTACTTC CASSQGYSGGNYEQYF
TRBJ2-7 17 TRBV4-3 - - TGCGCCAGCAGCCAAGAAGGAGGGAGCGGTTACTCCTACGAGCAGTACTTC CASSQEGGSGYSYEQYF
TRBJ1-2 12 TRBV12-3/TRBV12-4 - - TGTGCCAGCAGTTTGAGACCGACTGGCTACACCTTC CASSLRPTGYTF
TRBJ1-1 14 TRBV6-1 - - TGTGCCAGCAGTGAATTACAGCCGAACACTGAAGCTTTCTTT CASSELQPNTEAFF
TRBJ1-6 14 TRBV7-3 - - TGTGCCAGCAGCCCAGGGAGGGTGAATTCACCCCTCCACTTT CASSPGRVNSPLHF
TRBJ1-6 13 TRBV15 - - TGTGCCACCAGCAGGGGAAGAAATTCACCCCTCCACTTT CATSRGRNSPLHF
TRBJ2-5 17 TRBV4-3 - - TGCGCCAGCAGCCAAGACTTCGGGGATCGGGGACAAGAGACCCAGTACTTC CASSQDFGDRGQETQYF
TRBJ2-1 11 TRBV5-1 - - TGCGCCAGCAGCCCAGACGATGAGCAGTTCTTC CASSPDDEQFF
TRBJ1-6 15 TRBV27 - - TGTGCCAGCAGTTTGTCGGGGACAAATTATTCACCCCTCCACTTT CASSLSGTNYSPLHF
TRBJ1-1 15 TRBV5-4 once - TGTGCCAGCAGCTCCGGACACTTCACGGGGACTGAAGCTTTCTTT CASSSGHFTGTEAFF
TRBJ1-1 11 TRBV10-3 - - TGTGCCATCGCCGGGGGATCTGAAGCTTTCTTT CAIAGGSEAFF
TRBJ1-2 12 TRBV28 - - TGTGCCAGCAGTCCCGACAGGAATGGCTACACCTTC CASSPDRNGYTF
TRBJ1-1 15 TRBV27 - - TGTGCCAGCAGTTTATATCCCATCATGAACACTGAAGCTTTCTTT CASSLYPIMNTEAFF
TRBJ1-1 12 TRBV12-3/TRBV12-4 once - TGTGCCAGCAGCCGACAGTCGGCGGAAGCTTTCTTT CASSRQSAEAFF